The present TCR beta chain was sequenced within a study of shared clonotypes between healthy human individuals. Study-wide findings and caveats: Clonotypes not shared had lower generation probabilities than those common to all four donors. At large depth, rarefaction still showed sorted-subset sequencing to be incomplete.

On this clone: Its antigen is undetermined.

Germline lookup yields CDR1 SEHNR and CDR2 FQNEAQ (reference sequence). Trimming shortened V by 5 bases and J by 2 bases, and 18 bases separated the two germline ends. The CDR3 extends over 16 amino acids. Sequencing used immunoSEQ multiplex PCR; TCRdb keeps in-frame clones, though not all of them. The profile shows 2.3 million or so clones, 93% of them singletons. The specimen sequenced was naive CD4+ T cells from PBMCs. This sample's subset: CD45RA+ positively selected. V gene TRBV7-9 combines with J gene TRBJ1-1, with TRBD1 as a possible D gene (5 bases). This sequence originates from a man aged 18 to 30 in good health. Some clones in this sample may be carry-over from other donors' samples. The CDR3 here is CASSIIPGQTNTEAFF. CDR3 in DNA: TGTGCCAGCAGCATTATACCGGGGCAGACAAACACTGAAGCTTTCTTT.